Shown below are 29 T cell receptor beta chains from a single sample sequenced in a study of PD-1 blockade in classical Hodgkin lymphoma. Libraries were prepared by immunoSEQ multiplex PCR; TCRdb keeps only in-frame clonotypes and omits some of them. The data hold about 20,000 clones, with less than 75% observed a single time. Regarding time point: cycle 4 day 1 (C4D1), after less than seven weeks of nivolumab. Relapses following autologous stem cell transplantation were seen in all patients, with brentuximab vedotin exposure varying. The sequencing used peripheral blood mononuclear cells (PBMCs), collected before the fourth cycle of nivolumab. The receptors here all came from a human donor with classical Hodgkin lymphoma.

The J gene is TRBJ2-1, the V gene TRBV5-1, with D possibly called TRBD1 or TRBD2 (5 bases each). The V and J ends lost 4 bases and 0 bases respectively, with 14 bases between them. This CDR3 is built from 16 residues. Germline V lookup: CDR1 SGHRS, CDR2 YFSETQ. The chain's CDR3 is CASSPGRRSSYNEQFF. The CDR3 DNA sequence: TGCGCCAGCAGCCCGGGACGGAGGAGCTCCTACAATGAGCAGTTCTTC.

The J gene is TRBJ2-1, the V gene TRBV6-6, with a weak D call TRBD2 (6 bases). Per germline, CDR1 MNHNY and CDR2 SVGAGI (reference sequence). There are 15 residues in the CDR3. V dropped 4 bases and J dropped 6 bases, with 16 bases sitting between them. CDR3 sequence: CASSFIAEHFNEQFF. The CDR3 DNA reads TGTGCCAGCAGTTTTATAGCGGAACATTTCAATGAGCAGTTCTTC.

The V and J genes are TRBV10-2 and TRBJ1-6, with 10 bases identical to TRBD1. This CDR3 is built from 16 residues. The germline CDR1 and CDR2 sequences are WSHSY and SAAADI. The V segment lost 6 bases and the J segment 8 bases; nucleotides outside the gene matches: 10. CDR3 in amino acids: CASSYTGTGDDSPLHF. CDR3 coding DNA: TGCGCCAGCAGCTACACCGGGACAGGGGACGATTCACCCCTCCACTTT.

The V and J genes are TRBV27 and TRBJ1-2; D may be TRBD1 (5 bases). There are 14 residues in the CDR3. Germline CDR1 reads MNHEY; CDR2 reads SMNVEV (reference sequence). The V end was cut by 5 bases, the J end by 5 bases, with 15 bases between. For the CDR3, the DNA is TGTGCCAGCAGTCAGAAATCGGGGGTTTATGGCTACACCTTC. Residues: CASSQKSGVYGYTF.

Comments on this clone: This sequence may be a read error, since a much larger clone differs from it by one base. The sample has other DNA sequences that encode this CDR3 too. This chain joins TRBV4-1 and TRBJ1-2, with unresolved D. Trimming removed 6 bases from V and 9 bases from J, with 11 bases in between. Germline lookup yields CDR1 MGHRA and CDR2 YSYEKL. This CDR3 region has 11 residues. In DNA, the CDR3 is TGCGCCAGCAGGTCCTTAGATCGCTACACCTTC. Amino acids: CASRSLDRYTF.

This clone was recorded a few times. The J gene is TRBJ2-1, the V gene TRBV28, with 9 bases that match TRBD2. The CDR3 contains 15 residues. Trimming at V came to 3 bases and at J to 8 bases, leaving 8 bases not matched to a gene. Germline V gene lookup returns CDR1 MDHEN and CDR2 SYDVKM. CDR3 coding DNA: TGTGCCAGCAGTTTCGTTAGCGGGAGTGACGATGAGCAGTTCTTC. Translating gives CASSFVSGSDDEQFF.

The chain employs TRBV5-1 and TRBJ2-5, with D uncertain. Germline V gives CDR1 SGHRS, CDR2 YFSETQ. The CDR3 length is 16 residues. Trimming stripped 1 base from V and 1 base from J, with 14 bases between. The CDR3 DNA reads TGCGCCAGCAGCTTGTTAAGGTCGAGTGTCCAAGAGACCCAGTACTTC. This codes for CASSLLRSSVQETQYF.

V gene TRBV5-6 combines with J gene TRBJ2-7; 7 nucleotides match TRBD2. This CDR3 is 16 amino acids long. Germline loops: CDR1 SGHDT, CDR2 YYEEEE. After removal of 1 base from V and 3 bases from J, the junction contained 10 bases not matched to a gene. The CDR3 nucleotides are TGTGCCAGCAGCTTGACGCTTAGCGGGCGATTCTACGAGCAGTACTTC. Amino acid sequence: CASSLTLSGRFYEQYF.

This clone was detected once. The chain is built from TRBV7-8 and TRBJ1-5; perhaps TRBD1 as D (5 bases). This CDR3 is built from 14 residues. V dropped 5 bases and J dropped 6 bases, with 14 bases sitting between them. Germline V lookup: CDR1 SGHVS, CDR2 FQNEAQ. The CDR3 DNA sequence: TGTGCCAGCAGCAGTGGCAGGGAGGCTCAGCCCCAGCATTTT. This encodes CASSSGREAQPQHF.

This clone has just a few counts. The chain carries TRBV7-6 and TRBJ2-2; 8 positions agree with TRBD1. With V trimmed by 1 base and J by 13 bases, 2 bases remained unmatched. Germline-derived CDR1 and CDR2 are SGHVS and FNYEAQ. The CDR3 consists of 12 residues. Here the CDR3 DNA reads TGTGCCAGCAGCTTAGGGACAGGGTGGCTGTTTTTT. Its translation: CASSLGTGWLFF.

The rearrangement uses TRBV7-2 and TRBJ2-6; D is unclear. Germline values: CDR1 SGHTA, CDR2 FQGNSA. The CDR3 runs to 18 residues. V gave up 3 bases and J gave up 5 bases, with 20 bases separating them. CDR3 DNA sequence: TGTGCCAGCAGCTTTGAAACGAGACGACAAAGTCGGGCCAACGTCCTGACTTTC. It is translated as CASSFETRRQSRANVLTF.

This clone was seen more than once but under ten times. J is TRBJ2-7 and V is TRBV27; 13 bases line up with TRBD2. Per germline, CDR1 MNHEY and CDR2 SMNVEV (reference sequence). The CDR3 sequence is 17 residues long. V dropped 2 bases and J dropped 3; count of bases not matched to a gene: 7. The CDR3 sequence is CASSLAPGTSGNYEQYF. DNA of the CDR3: TGTGCCAGCAGTTTAGCCCCCGGGACTAGCGGGAACTACGAGCAGTACTTC.

Only a few counts were recorded for this clone. The rearrangement links TRBV10-3 to TRBJ2-7; 8 bases are a match to TRBD1. V was pared by 2 bases and J by 0 bases, with 3 bases of the junction left unmatched. The germline CDR1 and CDR2 sequences are ENHRY and SYGVKD. This CDR3 region has 15 residues. CDR3 in DNA: TGTGCCATCAGTGAGCCCGGACAGGGCTCCTACGAGCAGTACTTC. Protein: CAISEPGQGSYEQYF.

This clone was observed a handful of times. This rearrangement joins TRBV12-2 to TRBJ2-5. TRBV12-2 is a known pseudogene. The CDR3 consists of 13 residues. CDR3: CASRLAYQETQYF. The CDR3 DNA reads as TGTGCAAGTCGCTTAGCGTACCAAGAGACCCAGTACTTC.

The gene calls are TRBV28 and TRBJ2-7, with 13 bases aligning to TRBD2. J gave up 7 bases and V 3 bases, and 15 bases lay outside the gene matches. The germline CDR1 and CDR2 sequences are MDHEN and SYDVKM. CDR3 size: 18 residues. CDR3 protein: CASSLLISTSGRAWEQYF. The CDR3 region has the DNA TGTGCCAGCAGTTTGCTGATCTCCACTAGCGGGAGGGCCTGGGAGCAGTACTTC.

This clone was observed a handful of times. The chain joins TRBV5-1 to TRBJ1-2; D uncertain. Germline V gene sequence: CDR1 SGHRS, CDR2 YFSETQ. V was trimmed by 2 bases and J by 4 bases, leaving 12 bases between them. The CDR3 has 14 residues. The CDR3 DNA sequence: TGCGCCAGCAGCTTATTAAGTGGAGGCTATGGCTACACCTTC. It encodes CASSLLSGGYGYTF.

The chain recombines TRBV7-6 with TRBJ2-3, with 8 bases fitting TRBD2. This CDR3 is built from 14 residues. V dropped 2 bases and J dropped 6; count of bases not matched to a gene: 4. The germline gives CDR1 SGHVS, CDR2 FNYEAQ. The CDR3 DNA reads as TGTGCCAGCAGCTTAAGCGGGAGTGTGGATACGCAGTATTTT. Its protein product is CASSLSGSVDTQYF.

This clone showed up just a few times. This chain connects TRBV29-1 to TRBJ1-2; unclear D gene. V shed 6 bases and J shed 4 bases, with 6 bases lying between them. The germline V gene encodes CDR1 SQVTM and CDR2 ANQGSEA. This CDR3 has 10 amino acids. The CDR3 DNA reads as TGCAGCGTCGATAGCTATGGCTACACCTTC. This encodes CSVDSYGYTF.

CDR3 protein: CASSLFAPTGGAKRSPQETQYF. CDR3 coding DNA: TGTGCCAGCAGTTTATTTGCCCCGACAGGGGGCGCGAAAAGGTCCCCACAAGAGACCCAGTACTTC. The chain combines TRBV27 with TRBJ2-5, with 10 bases fitting TRBD1. CDR1 and CDR2 (germline): MNHEY, SMNVEV (reference sequence). The length of the CDR3 is 22 residues. With V trimmed by 1 base and J by 2 bases, 22 bases remained unmatched.

The chain couples TRBV2 to TRBJ2-5, with 12 bases fitting TRBD1. After removal of 6 bases from V and 5 bases from J, the junction contained 7 bases not matched to a gene. The CDR3 is 15 residues long. Germline V lookup: CDR1 SNHLY, CDR2 FYNNEI. The CDR3 nucleotides are TGTGCCAGCAGGGGGACAGGGGGCCTAAGGGAGACCCAGTACTTC. Translating gives CASRGTGGLRETQYF. Looking up the rest from reference TRBV2 and TRBJ2-5 gives the full variable domain: EPEVTQTPSHQVTQMGQEVILRCVPISNHLYFYWYRQILGQKVEFLVSFYNNEISEKSEIFDDQFSVERPDGSNFTLKIRSTKLEDSAMYFCASRGTGGLRETQYFGPGTRLLVL.

This clone was detected a few times. J is TRBJ2-2 and V is TRBV4-2; D is perhaps TRBD2 (5 bases). Germline V CDR1 and CDR2: LGHNA, YNFKEQ. V was shortened by 4 bases and J by 0 bases, with 12 bases between the two germline ends. The CDR3 is 16 residues long. In nucleotides, the CDR3 is TGTGCCAGCAGCCCGGTACTAGATACGAACACCGGGGAGCTGTTTTTT. This encodes CASSPVLDTNTGELFF.

The chain recombines TRBV27 with TRBJ2-1; TRBD2 agrees at 7 bases. The junction had 7 bases not matched to a gene; V was cut back by 7 bases and J by 1 base. The CDR3 runs 15 residues. Germline loops: CDR1 MNHEY, CDR2 SMNVEV (reference sequence). The CDR3 region is CASTMGGVSYNEQFF. CDR3 coding DNA: TGTGCCAGCACTATGGGGGGGGTTTCCTACAATGAGCAGTTCTTC.

This clone is a singleton in its sample. The chain recombines TRBV28 with TRBJ2-7, with 10 bases identical to TRBD1. This CDR3 region has 15 residues. Germline V gene lookup returns CDR1 MDHEN and CDR2 SYDVKM. Unmatched junction bases numbered 8, after V lost 5 bases and J lost 4 bases. CDR3 nucleotides: TGTGCCAGCAGTCCCCAACGGACAGGGGGGTACGAGCAGTACTTC. Its translation: CASSPQRTGGYEQYF.

The chain uses TRBV4-1 and TRBJ2-7; 10 nucleotides agree with TRBD2. Germline V lookup: CDR1 MGHRA, CDR2 YSYEKL. Germline trimming cut 1 base from V and 4 bases from J; bases unmatched to any gene: 4. The CDR3 has 15 residues. The CDR3 bases are TGCGCCAGCAGCCAAGTGGGTAGCGGGAGGTACGAGCAGTACTTC. It codes for CASSQVGSGRYEQYF.

This clone was recorded a few times. The rearrangement joins TRBV28 to TRBJ2-3, with D possibly TRBD2 on 5 matching bases. The length of the CDR3 is 15 residues. V shed 7 bases and J shed 1 base, with 15 bases lying between them. The germline CDR1 and CDR2 sequences are MDHEN and SYDVKM. The CDR3 DNA reads TGTGCCAGCACGGTAGCGCGAACGGGCACAGATACGCAGTATTTT. Its translation: CASTVARTGTDTQYF.

The chain carries TRBV4-1 and TRBJ2-1; possible D gene TRBD2, 5 bases. This CDR3 has 13 residues. Trimming removed 1 base at V and 8 bases at J, with 9 bases between. Germline V gene lookup returns CDR1 MGHRA and CDR2 YSYEKL. The CDR3 nucleotides are TGCGCCAGCAGCCAAGGCGGGCGGCATGAGCAGTTCTTC. It yields the protein CASSQGGRHEQFF.

This clone was counted a few times. The CDR3 protein is CASSLGQYTDTQYF. CDR3 sequence (DNA): TGTGCCAGTAGTCTGGGGCAGTACACAGATACGCAGTATTTT. The chain is built from TRBV19 and TRBJ2-3, with D perhaps matching TRBD1 (5 bases). The CDR3 extends over 14 amino acids. Trimming took off 5 bases at V and 2 bases at J, with 11 bases between the two ends. CDR1 and CDR2 (germline): LNHDA, SQIVND (reference sequence).

The rearrangement joins TRBV7-3 to TRBJ2-1; perhaps TRBD1 as D (5 bases). Germline lookup yields CDR1 SGHTA and CDR2 FQGTGA. Trimming removed 0 bases from V and 6 bases from J, with 9 bases in between. This CDR3 is 14 amino acids long. CDR3 bases: TGTGCCAGCAGCTTAACAGGGGCCGGCAATGAGCAGTTCTTC. It is translated as CASSLTGAGNEQFF.

J is TRBJ2-3 and V is TRBV28; no firm D call. The CDR3 runs to 14 residues. V gave up 5 bases and J gave up 0 bases, with 9 bases separating them. Germline CDR1 reads MDHEN; CDR2 reads SYDVKM. CDR3 DNA sequence: TGTGCCAGCAGTACCCCGACTAGCACAGATACGCAGTATTTT. Translating it yields CASSTPTSTDTQYF.